The 11 T cell receptor beta chains reported below all come from one sample, sequenced in a study of blood T cell repertoires in COVID-19. TCRdb's copy holds only in-frame clones and misses some; the assay was immunoSEQ multiplex PCR. Found here are around 29,000 clones, around nine tenths of them singletons; the top ten hold about 6%. Sequencing was done on a sample of peripheral blood. These receptors were collected from a human donor in a cohort sampled during active COVID-19.

This chain joins TRBV5-4 and TRBJ2-5, with 9 positions matching TRBD1. CDR3 size: 14 residues. Germline values: CDR1 SGHNT, CDR2 YYREEE (reference sequence). V shed 4 bases, J shed 2 bases, and the junction held 3 bases outside the gene matches. The CDR3 protein is CASSAGTGQETQYF. The CDR3 coding sequence is TGTGCCAGCAGCGCCGGGACAGGGCAAGAGACCCAGTACTTC.

V gene TRBV6-5 combines with J gene TRBJ2-2; D is perhaps TRBD1 (6 bases). This CDR3 has 12 residues. Germline loops: CDR1 MNHEY, CDR2 SVGAGI. V was pared by 8 bases and J by 7 bases, with 11 bases between. CDR3 bases: TGTGCCAGCGCACTCAGGGGCGGGGAGCTGTTTTTT. This codes for CASALRGGELFF.

This chain joins TRBV7-2 and TRBJ2-7; no reliable D call. CDR1 and CDR2 from the germline V gene are SGHTA and FQGNSA. The CDR3 runs 13 residues. Trimming stripped 5 bases from V and 6 bases from J, with 14 bases between. CDR3 DNA sequence: TGTGCCAGCAGCCCCCGACCAGGATCCGAGCAGTACTTC. It encodes CASSPRPGSEQYF.

This clone was counted a few times. The chain recombines TRBV19 with TRBJ2-2; D not certain. The CDR3 loop spans 13 amino acids. V lost 6 bases and J 0 bases, leaving 5 bases between the germline ends. The germline CDR1 and CDR2 sequences are LNHDA and SQIVND (reference sequence). CDR3 sequence reads: CASRDSNTGELFF. CDR3 in DNA: TGTGCCAGTAGAGACTCGAACACCGGGGAGCTGTTTTTT.

The V and J genes are TRBV6-5 and TRBJ1-6; D gene unclear. CDR3 length: 16 residues. Trimming stripped 4 bases from V and 8 bases from J, with 18 bases between. Germline V gene sequence: CDR1 MNHEY, CDR2 SVGAGI. CDR3: CASSSRQRALDSPLHF. In DNA form, the CDR3 reads TGTGCCAGCAGTTCTCGCCAGAGGGCCCTTGATTCACCCCTCCACTTT.

V is TRBV11-2 and J is TRBJ1-1; D gene unclear. Germline CDR1 and CDR2: SGHAT and FQNNGV. CDR3 length: 16 residues. V was trimmed by 5 bases and J by 0 bases, leaving 16 bases between them. In nucleotides, the CDR3 is TGTGCCAGCAGCGAAGCGACGGCAGTTATGAACACTGAAGCTTTCTTT. The encoded protein is CASSEATAVMNTEAFF. Full variable domain (missing parts from reference TRBV11-2 and TRBJ1-1): EAGVAQSPRYKIIEKRQSVAFWCNPISGHATLYWYQQILGQGPKLLIQFQNNGVVDDSQLPKDRFSAERLKGVDSTLKIQPAKLEDSAVYLCASSEATAVMNTEAFFGQGTRLTVV.

This clone was seen a handful of times. The chain combines TRBV11-2 with TRBJ2-3, with 10 bases fitting TRBD2. The CDR3 contains 16 residues. CDR1 is SGHAT and CDR2 is FQNNGV in the germline V gene. The V and J ends lost 3 bases and 0 bases, in that order; junction bases with no gene match: 3. The CDR3 loop reads CASSFQLAGSTDTQYF. The CDR3 DNA reads TGTGCCAGCAGCTTCCAACTAGCGGGGAGCACAGATACGCAGTATTTT. Full variable domain (rest looked up from reference TRBV11-2 and TRBJ2-3): EAGVAQSPRYKIIEKRQSVAFWCNPISGHATLYWYQQILGQGPKLLIQFQNNGVVDDSQLPKDRFSAERLKGVDSTLKIQPAKLEDSAVYLCASSFQLAGSTDTQYFGPGTRLTVL.

The V call is TRBV7-3, the J call TRBJ1-2; 8 nucleotides agree with TRBD1. The CDR3 runs to 16 residues. Germline V gene sequence: CDR1 SGHTA, CDR2 FQGTGA. V shed 0 bases, J shed 3 bases, and the junction held 6 bases outside the gene matches. CDR3 residues: CASSLTGTGWDYGYTF. The CDR3 DNA is TGTGCCAGCAGCTTAACCGGGACAGGCTGGGACTATGGCTACACCTTC.

This clone was recorded once. The V call is TRBV19, the J call TRBJ2-1; TRBD1 matches at 8 bases. Germline CDR1 is LNHDA and CDR2 is SQIVND (reference sequence). Trimming cost V 5 bases and J 1 base; bases outside gene matches: 4. The CDR3 length is 15 residues. The CDR3: CASSFDRGSYNEQFF. DNA for the CDR3: TGTGCCAGTAGTTTTGACAGGGGATCCTACAATGAGCAGTTCTTC.

This chain joins TRBV29-1 and TRBJ1-2, with 7 nucleotides matching TRBD1. Germline V lookup: CDR1 SQVTM, CDR2 ANQGSEA. The CDR3 extends over 14 amino acids. The V and J ends lost 2 bases and 8 bases, in that order; junction bases with no gene match: 11. The CDR3 here is CSVETGEAVGGYTF. The CDR3 DNA is TGCAGCGTTGAAACAGGGGAGGCGGTGGGGGGCTACACCTTC.

This chain joins TRBV5-1 and TRBJ1-1; TRBD1 aligns across 8 bases. Trimming at V came to 0 bases and at J to 0 bases, leaving 10 bases not matched to a gene. Germline-derived CDR1 and CDR2 are SGHRS and YFSETQ. CDR3 length: 18 amino acids. For the CDR3, the DNA is TGCGCCAGCAGCTTGGGATTAGGACAGGGAAAAATGAACACTGAAGCTTTCTTT. This translates into CASSLGLGQGKMNTEAFF.